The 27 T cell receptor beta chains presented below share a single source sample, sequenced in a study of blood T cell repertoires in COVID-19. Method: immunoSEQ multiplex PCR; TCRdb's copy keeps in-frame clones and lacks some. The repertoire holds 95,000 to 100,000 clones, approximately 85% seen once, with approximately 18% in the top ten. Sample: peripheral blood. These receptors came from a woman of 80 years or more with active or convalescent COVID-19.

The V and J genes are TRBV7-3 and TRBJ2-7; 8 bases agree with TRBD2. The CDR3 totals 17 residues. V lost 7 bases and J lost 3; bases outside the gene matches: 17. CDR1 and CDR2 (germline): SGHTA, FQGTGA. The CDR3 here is CASTLQEGSGIYYEQYF. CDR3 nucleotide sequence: TGTGCCAGCACCCTACAGGAAGGTAGCGGGATCTACTACGAGCAGTACTTC.

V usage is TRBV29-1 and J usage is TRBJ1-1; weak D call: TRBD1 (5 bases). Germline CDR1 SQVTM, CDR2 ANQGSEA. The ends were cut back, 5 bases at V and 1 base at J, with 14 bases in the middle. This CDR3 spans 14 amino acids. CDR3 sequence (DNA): TGCAGCGTTCAGATGGCAGGGTCGAACACTGAAGCTTTCTTT. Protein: CSVQMAGSNTEAFF.

CDR3 protein: CASEPGGANTEAFF. Written as DNA, the CDR3 is TGTGCCAGCGAACCAGGAGGGGCGAACACTGAAGCTTTCTTT. The genes are TRBV6-5 and TRBJ1-1, with D possibly TRBD1 on 5 matching bases. This CDR3 spans 14 amino acids. CDR1 MNHEY and CDR2 SVGAGI come from the germline V gene. The V end was cut by 8 bases, the J end by 1 base, with 14 bases between.

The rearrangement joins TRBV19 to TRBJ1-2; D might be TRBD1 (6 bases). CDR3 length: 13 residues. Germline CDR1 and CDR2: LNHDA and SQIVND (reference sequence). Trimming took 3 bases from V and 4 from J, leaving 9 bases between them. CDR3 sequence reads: CASSMLQGYGYTF. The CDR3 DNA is TGTGCCAGTAGTATGTTACAGGGCTATGGCTACACCTTC.

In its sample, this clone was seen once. CDR3 amino acids: CASSQTGRNSPLHF. The CDR3 nucleotides read TGTGCCAGCAGTCAGACAGGGCGGAATTCACCCCTCCACTTT. The chain combines TRBV27 with TRBJ1-6, with TRBD1 identical over 7 bases. Trimming removed 5 bases from V and 7 bases from J; junction bases left unmatched: 5. The CDR3 totals 14 residues. Germline loops: CDR1 MNHEY, CDR2 SMNVEV (reference sequence).

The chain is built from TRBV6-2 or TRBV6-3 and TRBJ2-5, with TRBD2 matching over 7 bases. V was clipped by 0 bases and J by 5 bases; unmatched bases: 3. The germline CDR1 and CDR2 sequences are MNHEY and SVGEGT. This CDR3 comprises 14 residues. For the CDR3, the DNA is TGTGCCAGCAGTTACTCGGTGGGAGGGGAGACCCAGTACTTC. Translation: CASSYSVGGETQYF.

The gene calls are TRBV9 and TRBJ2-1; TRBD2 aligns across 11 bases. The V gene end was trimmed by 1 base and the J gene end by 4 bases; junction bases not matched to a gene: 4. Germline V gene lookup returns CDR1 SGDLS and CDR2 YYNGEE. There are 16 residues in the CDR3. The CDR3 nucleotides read TGTGCCAGCAGCGTATTGGGACTAGCGGAGTACAATGAGCAGTTCTTC. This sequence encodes CASSVLGLAEYNEQFF. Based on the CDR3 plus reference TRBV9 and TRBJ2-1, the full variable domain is DSGVTQTPKHLITATGQRVTLRCSPRSGDLSVYWYQQSLDQGLQFLIQYYNGEERAKGNILERFSAQQFPDLHSELNLSSLELGDSALYFCASSVLGLAEYNEQFFGPGTRLTVL.

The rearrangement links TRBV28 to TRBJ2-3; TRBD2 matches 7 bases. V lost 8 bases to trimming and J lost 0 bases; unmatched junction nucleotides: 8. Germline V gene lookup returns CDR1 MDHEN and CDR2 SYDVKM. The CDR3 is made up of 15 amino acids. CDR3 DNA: TGTGCCAGCGGTCCACAAGCGGGGAGCACAGATACGCAGTATTTT. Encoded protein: CASGPQAGSTDTQYF.

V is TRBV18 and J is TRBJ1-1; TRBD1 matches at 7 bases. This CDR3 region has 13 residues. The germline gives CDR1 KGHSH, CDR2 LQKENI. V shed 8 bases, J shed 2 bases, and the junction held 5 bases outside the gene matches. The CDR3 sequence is CASLGQLNTEAFF. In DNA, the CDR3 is TGTGCCAGCCTGGGACAGCTAAACACTGAAGCTTTCTTT.

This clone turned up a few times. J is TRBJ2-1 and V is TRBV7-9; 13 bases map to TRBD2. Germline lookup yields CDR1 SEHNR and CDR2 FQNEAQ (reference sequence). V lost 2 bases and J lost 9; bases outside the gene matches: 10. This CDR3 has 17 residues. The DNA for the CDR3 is TGTGCCAGCAGCTTAACTAGCGGGAGGGCCGGGGATCGTGAGCAGTTCTTC. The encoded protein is CASSLTSGRAGDREQFF.

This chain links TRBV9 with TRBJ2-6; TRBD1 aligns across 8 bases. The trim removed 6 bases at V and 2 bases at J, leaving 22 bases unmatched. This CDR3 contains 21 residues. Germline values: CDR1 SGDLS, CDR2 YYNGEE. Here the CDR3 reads CASTDPMGGGQGATGANVLTF. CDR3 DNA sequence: TGTGCCAGCACCGACCCCATGGGGGGCGGGCAGGGGGCTACTGGGGCCAACGTCCTGACTTTC.

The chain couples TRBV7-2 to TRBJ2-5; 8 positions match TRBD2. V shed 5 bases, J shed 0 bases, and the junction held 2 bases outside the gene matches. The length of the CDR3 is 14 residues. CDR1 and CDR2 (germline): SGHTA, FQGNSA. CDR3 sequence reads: CASSRSGNQETQYF. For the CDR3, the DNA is TGTGCCAGCAGCCGTAGCGGGAACCAAGAGACCCAGTACTTC.

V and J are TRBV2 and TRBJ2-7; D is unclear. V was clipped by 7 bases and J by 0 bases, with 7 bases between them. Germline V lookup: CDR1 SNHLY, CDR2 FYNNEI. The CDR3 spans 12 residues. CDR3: CASTRISYEQYF. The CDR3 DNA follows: TGTGCCAGCACCAGAATCTCCTACGAGCAGTACTTC.

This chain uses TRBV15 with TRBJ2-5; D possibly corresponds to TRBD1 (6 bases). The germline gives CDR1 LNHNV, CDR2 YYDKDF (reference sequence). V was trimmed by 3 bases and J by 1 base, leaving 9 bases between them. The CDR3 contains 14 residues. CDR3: CATSRGQLQETQYF. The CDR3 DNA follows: TGTGCCACCAGCAGGGGACAACTCCAAGAGACCCAGTACTTC.

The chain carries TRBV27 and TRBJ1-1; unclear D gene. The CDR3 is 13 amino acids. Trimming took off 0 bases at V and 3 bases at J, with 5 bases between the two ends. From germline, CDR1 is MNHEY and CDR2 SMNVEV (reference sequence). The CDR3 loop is CASSLSRYTEAFF. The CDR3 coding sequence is TGTGCCAGCAGTTTATCGAGGTACACTGAAGCTTTCTTT.

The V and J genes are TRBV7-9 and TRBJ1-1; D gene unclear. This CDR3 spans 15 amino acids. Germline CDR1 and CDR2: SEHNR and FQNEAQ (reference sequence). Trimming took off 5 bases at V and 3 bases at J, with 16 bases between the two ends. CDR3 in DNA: TGTGCCAGCAGCCTCAATTGGGCAGTCGACACTGAAGCTTTCTTT. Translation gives CASSLNWAVDTEAFF.

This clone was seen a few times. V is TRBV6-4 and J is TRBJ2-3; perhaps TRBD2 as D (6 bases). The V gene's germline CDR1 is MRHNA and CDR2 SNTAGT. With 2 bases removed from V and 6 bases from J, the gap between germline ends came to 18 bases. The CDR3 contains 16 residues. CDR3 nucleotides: TGTGCCAGCAGTGACCTCGGAGGCTCGGGGGAGGATACGCAGTATTTT. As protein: CASSDLGGSGEDTQYF.

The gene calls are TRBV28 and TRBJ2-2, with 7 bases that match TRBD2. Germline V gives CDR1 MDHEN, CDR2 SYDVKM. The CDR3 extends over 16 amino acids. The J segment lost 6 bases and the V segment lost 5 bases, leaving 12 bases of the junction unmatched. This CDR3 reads CASSPPGLVGAGELFF. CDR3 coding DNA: TGTGCCAGCAGTCCTCCCGGACTAGTCGGGGCCGGGGAGCTGTTTTTT. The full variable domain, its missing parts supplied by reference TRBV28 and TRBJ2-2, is DVKVTQSSRYLVKRTGEKVFLECVQDMDHENMFWYRQDPGLGLRLIYFSYDVKMKEKGDIPEGYSVSREKKERFSLILESASTNQTSMYLCASSPPGLVGAGELFFGEGSRLTVL.

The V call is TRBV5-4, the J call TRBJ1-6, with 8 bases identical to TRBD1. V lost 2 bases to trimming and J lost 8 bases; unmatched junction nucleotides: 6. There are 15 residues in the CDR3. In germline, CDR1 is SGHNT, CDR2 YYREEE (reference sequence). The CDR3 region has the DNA TGTGCCAGCAGCTTAGAGACAGGGGTGGATTCACCCCTCCACTTT. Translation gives CASSLETGVDSPLHF.

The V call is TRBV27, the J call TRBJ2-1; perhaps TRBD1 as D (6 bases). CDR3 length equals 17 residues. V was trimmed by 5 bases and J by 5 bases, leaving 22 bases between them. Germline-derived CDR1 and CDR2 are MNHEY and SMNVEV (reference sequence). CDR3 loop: CASSPQTGLVVHNEQFF. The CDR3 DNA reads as TGTGCCAGCAGTCCCCAGACAGGCCTGGTAGTGCACAATGAGCAGTTCTTC.

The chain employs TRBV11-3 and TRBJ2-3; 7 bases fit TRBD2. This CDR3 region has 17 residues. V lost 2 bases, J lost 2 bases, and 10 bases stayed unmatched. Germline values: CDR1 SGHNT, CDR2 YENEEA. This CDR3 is CASSLSVASGVTDTQYF. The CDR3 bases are TGTGCCAGCAGCTTATCGGTGGCTAGCGGAGTCACAGATACGCAGTATTTT.

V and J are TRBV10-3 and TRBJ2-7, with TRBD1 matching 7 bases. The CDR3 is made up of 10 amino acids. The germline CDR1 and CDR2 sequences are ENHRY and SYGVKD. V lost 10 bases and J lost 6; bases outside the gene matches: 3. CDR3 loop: CATGTVEQYF. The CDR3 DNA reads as TGTGCCACAGGGACAGTCGAGCAGTACTTC.

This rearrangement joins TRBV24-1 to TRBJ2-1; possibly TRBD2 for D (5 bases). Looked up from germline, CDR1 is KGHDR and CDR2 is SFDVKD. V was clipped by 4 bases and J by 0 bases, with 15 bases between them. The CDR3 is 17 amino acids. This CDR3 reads CATSDPGLSSSYNEQFF. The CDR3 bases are TGTGCCACCAGTGACCCCGGACTTTCCAGCTCCTACAATGAGCAGTTCTTC.

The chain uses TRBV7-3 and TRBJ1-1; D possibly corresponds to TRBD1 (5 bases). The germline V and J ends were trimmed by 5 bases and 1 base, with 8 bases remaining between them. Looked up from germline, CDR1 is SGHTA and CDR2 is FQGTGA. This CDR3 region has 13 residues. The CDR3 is CASSRQRNTEAFF. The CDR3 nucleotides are TGTGCCAGCAGCCGACAGAGGAACACTGAAGCTTTCTTT.

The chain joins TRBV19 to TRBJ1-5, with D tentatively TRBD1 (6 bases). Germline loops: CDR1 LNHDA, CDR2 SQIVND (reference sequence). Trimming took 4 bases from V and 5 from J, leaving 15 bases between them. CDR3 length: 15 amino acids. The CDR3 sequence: CASSTQGRVDQPQHF. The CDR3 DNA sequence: TGTGCCAGTAGTACCCAGGGGAGGGTAGATCAGCCCCAGCATTTT.

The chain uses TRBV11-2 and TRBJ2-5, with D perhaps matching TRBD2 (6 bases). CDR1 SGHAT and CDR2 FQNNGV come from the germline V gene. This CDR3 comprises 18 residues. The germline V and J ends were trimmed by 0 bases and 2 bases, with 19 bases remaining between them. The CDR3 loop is CASSLDGRGSWEQETQYF. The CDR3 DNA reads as TGTGCCAGCAGCTTAGATGGGCGGGGCTCCTGGGAACAAGAGACCCAGTACTTC.

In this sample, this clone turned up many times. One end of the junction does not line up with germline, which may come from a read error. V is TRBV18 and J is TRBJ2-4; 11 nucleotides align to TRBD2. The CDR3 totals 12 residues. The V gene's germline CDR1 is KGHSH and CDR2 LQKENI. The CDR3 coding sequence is TGTGCCAGCTCACCTAAGACTAGCGGGATTATCTTC. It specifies CASSPKTSGIIF.